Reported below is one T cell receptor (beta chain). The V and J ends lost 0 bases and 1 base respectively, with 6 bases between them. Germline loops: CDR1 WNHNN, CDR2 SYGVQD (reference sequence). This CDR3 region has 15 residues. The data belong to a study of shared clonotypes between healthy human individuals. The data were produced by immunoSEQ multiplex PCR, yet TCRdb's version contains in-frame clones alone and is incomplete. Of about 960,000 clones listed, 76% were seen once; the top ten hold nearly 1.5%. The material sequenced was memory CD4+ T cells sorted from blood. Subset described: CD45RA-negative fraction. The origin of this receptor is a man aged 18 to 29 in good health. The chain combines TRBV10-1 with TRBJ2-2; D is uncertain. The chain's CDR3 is CASSESPMNTGELFF. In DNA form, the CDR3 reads TGCGCCAGCAGTGAGTCGCCTATGAACACCGGGGAGCTGTTTTTT.